Each of the 12 T cell receptor beta chains below was sequenced from the same sample in a study of blood T cell repertoires in COVID-19. Some clones are missing from TCRdb's copy, which holds only in-frame ones; the method was immunoSEQ multiplex PCR. The table shows around 290,000 clones, with approximately 86% occurring only once. Source material: peripheral blood. The receptors were gathered from a woman in her seventies with COVID-19, enrolled during active disease.

This clone came up once. Other DNA sequences within the sample encode an identical CDR3. The V gene is TRBV27, the J gene TRBJ2-7; 9 bases are a match to TRBD1. The germline CDR1 and CDR2 sequences are MNHEY and SMNVEV (reference sequence). This CDR3 region has 15 residues. Trimming removed 0 bases from V and 3 bases from J; junction bases left unmatched: 3. The CDR3 coding sequence is TGTGCCAGCAGTTTATCGACAGGGGGAAGCTACGAGCAGTACTTC. Translation gives CASSLSTGGSYEQYF.

The chain has TRBV5-1 and TRBJ2-3; D gene ambiguous. Germline lookup yields CDR1 SGHRS and CDR2 YFSETQ. Trimming cost V 4 bases and J 6 bases, with 15 bases left between them. The CDR3 has 14 amino acids. CDR3 region: CASSLDFSSDTQYF. The DNA of the CDR3 is TGCGCCAGCAGCCTCGATTTTTCCAGTGATACGCAGTATTTT. Based on the CDR3 plus reference TRBV5-1 and TRBJ2-3, the full variable domain is KAGVTQTPRYLIKTRGQQVTLSCSPISGHRSVSWYQQTPGQGLQFLFEYFSETQRNKGNFPGRFSGRQFSNSRSEMNVSTLELGDSALYLCASSLDFSSDTQYFGPGTRLTVL.

The genes are TRBV5-1 and TRBJ2-7; the match to TRBD2 covers 9 bases. Germline values: CDR1 SGHRS, CDR2 YFSETQ. Trimming at V came to 4 bases and at J to 6 bases, leaving 11 bases not matched to a gene. This CDR3 is built from 15 residues. The CDR3: CASSNLGGGAGEQYF. CDR3 nucleotide sequence: TGCGCCAGCAGCAACCTAGGCGGGGGGGCAGGCGAGCAGTACTTC.

This sequence joins TRBV28 and TRBJ2-5; TRBD1 is a possible D gene (6 bases). This CDR3 is built from 13 residues. With 10 bases removed from V and 2 bases from J, the gap between germline ends came to 14 bases. CDR1 MDHEN and CDR2 SYDVKM come from the germline V gene. Written as DNA, the CDR3 is TGTGCCACCTTCAACAGGGTTCAAGAGACCCAGTACTTC. As protein: CATFNRVQETQYF.

The CDR3: CASSPQIGTNEKLFF. The CDR3 nucleotides are TGCGCCAGCAGCCCCCAGATTGGAACTAATGAAAAACTGTTTTTT. The chain is built from TRBV5-1 and TRBJ1-4; D unresolved. The germline CDR1 and CDR2 sequences are SGHRS and YFSETQ. With 4 bases removed from V and 1 base from J, the gap between germline ends came to 11 bases. CDR3 length: 15 residues.

The V call is TRBV27, the J call TRBJ2-2; 8 bases are shared with TRBD1. Germline CDR1 and CDR2: MNHEY and SMNVEV (reference sequence). The length of the CDR3 is 14 residues. V was clipped by 6 bases and J by 5 bases; unmatched bases: 5. CDR3 region: CASSWDRRTGELFF. The CDR3 DNA is TGTGCCAGCAGCTGGGACAGGCGGACCGGGGAGCTGTTTTTT.

This sequence joins TRBV5-4 and TRBJ1-2, with TRBD1 identical over 7 bases. The CDR3 runs 14 residues. Germline-derived CDR1 and CDR2 are SGHNT and YYREEE (reference sequence). J lost 8 bases, V lost 0 bases, and 7 bases had no gene match. The CDR3 sequence: CASSLVGQGEGYTF. The CDR3 nucleotides read TGTGCCAGCAGCTTGGTTGGGCAGGGGGAGGGCTACACCTTC.

This chain connects TRBV5-1 to TRBJ2-1; 12 bases agree with TRBD2. CDR3 length equals 17 residues. Looked up from germline, CDR1 is SGHRS and CDR2 is YFSETQ. V lost 2 bases to trimming and J lost 6 bases; unmatched junction nucleotides: 9. CDR3 sequence reads: CASSFTPLAGGVNEQFF. The CDR3, as DNA: TGCGCCAGCAGCTTCACCCCACTAGCGGGGGGAGTCAATGAGCAGTTCTTC.

The J gene is TRBJ2-7, the V gene TRBV19, with D possibly being TRBD2 (6 bases). The germline V gene encodes CDR1 LNHDA and CDR2 SQIVND (reference sequence). This CDR3 spans 14 amino acids. V was pared by 3 bases and J by 2 bases, with 11 bases between. This CDR3 is CASSIVGGTYEQYF. The CDR3 DNA sequence: TGTGCCAGTAGTATTGTGGGGGGTACCTACGAGCAGTACTTC. Full variable domain (rest looked up from reference TRBV19 and TRBJ2-7): DGGITQSPKYLFRKEGQNVTLSCEQNLNHDAMYWYRQDPGQGLRLIYYSQIVNDFQKGDIAEGYSVSREKKESFPLTVTSAQKNPTAFYLCASSIVGGTYEQYFGPGTRLTVT.

J is TRBJ1-2 and V is TRBV6-5, with TRBD1 as a possible D gene (6 bases). V lost 5 bases, J lost 1 base, and 8 bases lay in between. Germline values: CDR1 MNHEY, CDR2 SVGAGI. CDR3 length: 13 amino acids. CDR3 protein: CASSRTDNYGYTF. CDR3 DNA sequence: TGTGCCAGCAGTCGGACAGATAACTATGGCTACACCTTC.

This chain connects TRBV2 to TRBJ1-5, with D tentatively TRBD1 (5 bases). This CDR3 has 14 residues. The V gene lost 7 bases and the J gene lost 3 bases, with 13 bases spanning the gap. Germline V CDR1 and CDR2: SNHLY, FYNNEI. This CDR3 reads CASTAGLLNQPQHF. The CDR3 DNA reads TGTGCCAGCACGGCAGGGCTCCTCAATCAGCCCCAGCATTTT. Filled out from reference TRBV2 and TRBJ1-5, the complete variable domain reads EPEVTQTPSHQVTQMGQEVILRCVPISNHLYFYWYRQILGQKVEFLVSFYNNEISEKSEIFDDQFSVERPDGSNFTLKIRSTKLEDSAMYFCASTAGLLNQPQHFGDGTRLSIL.

The chain has TRBV9 and TRBJ1-1; the D gene is possibly TRBD1 (6 bases). This CDR3 has 13 amino acids. Germline CDR1 SGDLS, CDR2 YYNGEE. The ends were cut back, 4 bases at V and 5 bases at J, with 12 bases in the middle. The CDR3 loop is CASSTLGGTEAFF. In DNA form, the CDR3 reads TGTGCCAGCAGCACCCTAGGGGGAACTGAAGCTTTCTTT.